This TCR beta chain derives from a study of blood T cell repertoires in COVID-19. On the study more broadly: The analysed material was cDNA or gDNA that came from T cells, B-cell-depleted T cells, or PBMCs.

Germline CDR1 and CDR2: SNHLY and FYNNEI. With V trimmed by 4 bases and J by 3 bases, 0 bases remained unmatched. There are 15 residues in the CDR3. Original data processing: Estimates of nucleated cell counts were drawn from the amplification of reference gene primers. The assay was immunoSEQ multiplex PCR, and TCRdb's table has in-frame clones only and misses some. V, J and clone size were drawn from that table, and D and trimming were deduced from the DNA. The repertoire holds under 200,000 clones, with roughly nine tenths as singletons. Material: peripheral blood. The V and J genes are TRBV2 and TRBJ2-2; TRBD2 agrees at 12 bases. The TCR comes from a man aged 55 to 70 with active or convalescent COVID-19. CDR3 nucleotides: TGTGCCAGCAGTGGACTAGCGGGGGACACCGGGGAGCTGTTTTTT. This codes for CASSGLAGDTGELFF.